This T cell receptor beta chain is drawn from a study of T-cell reconstitution after alpha-beta-depleted transplantation in children. General study points: Several hundred expanded graft clones reportedly were the source of alpha-beta T cells about two months after transplant.

This clonotype occurred a few times. The antigen is unknown. Researchers prepared the TCRbeta library using unique molecular identifiers, the study reports. MiXCR was run by TCRdb on the PCR reads, yielding one entry per CDR3 protein. The sample carries some 460,000 distinct CDR3 sequences, 15% to 20% recorded once. Trimming removed 7 bases from V and 6 bases from J; junction bases left unmatched: 6. Germline values: CDR1 LNHDA, CDR2 SQIVND (reference sequence). The CDR3 runs 13 residues. Here the sequenced sample was PBMCs, mostly from graft donor cells, taken 360 days after TCRalphabeta/CD19-depleted stem cell transplant. The TCR originated in a boy younger than two who had a stem cell transplant for Wiskott-Aldrich syndrome, so the T cells may come from the graft donor. V is TRBV19 and J is TRBJ1-5; 7 bases agree with TRBD1. The CDR3 coding sequence is TGTGCCAGTAAGGACAGGCGGGGTCAGCCCCAGCATTTT. It encodes CASKDRRGQPQHF.